Below, one T cell receptor (beta chain) is given with its context. Deletions cut 4 bases from V and 0 bases from J, with 10 bases between. The CDR3 loop spans 14 amino acids. Germline loops: CDR1 MNHEY, CDR2 SMNVEV (reference sequence). The data derive from a study of T cell changes during pregnancy in multiple sclerosis. Sequencing used immunoSEQ multiplex PCR; TCRdb keeps in-frame clones, though not all of them. In the table there are approximately 42,000 clones, around 84% of which are singletons. The chain combines TRBV27 with TRBJ2-7, with D maybe TRBD1 (6 bases). The source of this sequence is a female donor with multiple sclerosis, enrolled in a pregnancy study. Sample: CD4+ T cells from peripheral blood mononuclear cells, taken before pregnancy. As DNA, the CDR3 is TGTGCCAGCAGTTCCAGGGGTGGCTCCTACGAGCAGTACTTC. Translating gives CASSSRGGSYEQYF.